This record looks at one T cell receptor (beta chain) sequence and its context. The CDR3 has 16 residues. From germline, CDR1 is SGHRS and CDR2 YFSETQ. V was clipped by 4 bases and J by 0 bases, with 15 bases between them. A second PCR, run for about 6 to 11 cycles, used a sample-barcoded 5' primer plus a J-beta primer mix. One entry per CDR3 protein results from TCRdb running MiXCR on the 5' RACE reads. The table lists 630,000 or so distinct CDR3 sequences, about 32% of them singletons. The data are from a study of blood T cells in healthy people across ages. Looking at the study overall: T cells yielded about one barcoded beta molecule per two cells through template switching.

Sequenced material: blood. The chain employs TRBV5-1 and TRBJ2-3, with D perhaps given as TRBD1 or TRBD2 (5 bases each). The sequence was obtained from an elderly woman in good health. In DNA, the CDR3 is TGCGCCAGCAGCCGTGGAGGTGAGGGGAGCACAGATACGCAGTATTTT. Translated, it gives CASSRGGEGSTDTQYF.